This T cell receptor beta chain came from a study of CD8 T cells in ankylosing spondylitis. Study-wide findings and caveats: Reported data indicate significant enrichment of disease-linked clones within matched ankylosing spondylitis synovial fluid. Typical of ankylosing spondylitis blood, it appeared, was a TCR beta motif of roughly eight highly homologous variants. Prior work had noted some motif variants in reactive arthritis blood and synovial fluid.

On this clonotype: Its antigen is unidentified.

For TCR beta, libraries came from quantitative 5'-RACE with molecular barcodes. TCRdb recomputed calls from the 5' RACE reads with MiXCR, one row per CDR3 protein. The repertoire consists of tens of thousands of distinct CDR3 sequences, with around 27% occurring once and the leading ten covering roughly three fifths. The CDR3 sequence is 13 residues long. V lost 3 bases and J 6 bases, leaving 11 bases between the germline ends. CDR1 MNHEY and CDR2 SMNVEV come from the germline V gene (reference sequence). The clonotype originates from a male donor with ankylosing spondylitis or in good health (not recorded which). The sample was blood, either unsorted or a sorted T cell fraction (not recorded which). The rearrangement joins TRBV27 to TRBJ1-1; tentative D call: TRBD1 (5 bases). CDR3 residues: CASSLGGGAEAFF. The CDR3 DNA follows: TGTGCCAGCAGTTTGGGGGGGGGGGCTGAAGCTTTCTTT.